A single sample gave rise to the 3 T cell receptor beta chains below, sequenced in a study of cytomegalovirus exposure and HLA in healthy donors. The PCR made use of 60 Vbeta and 13 Jbeta primers. Produced via immunoSEQ multiplex PCR; TCRdb's table is partial and in-frame only. This table has some 160,000 clones, about two thirds appearing once. Sequenced sample: PBMCs. Source of these receptors: a man aged 55 to 70 in good health and CMV-seronegative.

CDR3 amino acids: CASRDRRAGEQYF. CDR3 nucleotides: TGTGCCAGCAGGGACAGGCGGGCGGGTGAGCAGTACTTC. The V and J genes are TRBV19 and TRBJ2-7, with 8 nucleotides matching TRBD1. The germline V gene encodes CDR1 LNHDA and CDR2 SQIVND (reference sequence). This CDR3 has 13 residues. With V trimmed by 9 bases and J by 7 bases, 11 bases remained unmatched.

This chain connects TRBV9 to TRBJ2-3, with D uncertain. The CDR3 consists of 13 residues. Per germline, CDR1 SGDLS and CDR2 YYNGEE. Trimming removed 3 bases from V and 0 bases from J, with 5 bases in between. CDR3 nucleotides: TGTGCCAGCAGCGAGACTAGCACAGATACGCAGTATTTT. It encodes CASSETSTDTQYF.

V gene TRBV11-1 combines with J gene TRBJ2-5; weak D call: TRBD2 (5 bases). This CDR3 spans 13 amino acids. Trimming took 2 bases from V and 3 from J, leaving 7 bases between them. In germline, CDR1 is SGHAT, CDR2 FQDESV (reference sequence). The CDR3: CASSLYSEETQYF. The CDR3, as DNA: TGTGCCAGCAGCTTATATAGCGAAGAGACCCAGTACTTC.